This T cell receptor beta chain appears in the sequencing data of a study of T-cell memory formation after mild COVID-19. Concerning this clonotype: As yet, its antigen is unknown.

Germline V gene sequence: CDR1 SGHDT, CDR2 YYEEEE. CDR3 length: 13 amino acids. With 4 bases clipped from V and 7 bases from J, the junction kept 1 base outside the gene matches. Constant-segment primers served in 5'RACE that generated TCR alpha and TCR beta cDNA libraries bearing sample barcodes and UMIs. MiXCR, run by TCRdb on the 5' RACE reads, gives a single entry per CDR3 protein. The table lists 200,000 to 250,000 distinct CDR3 sequences, over 7.5% of them singletons. Overall study results and limits: Shrinking CD4+ clones resided mostly in CM and EM, and CD8+ ones in EMRA. Whereas later expanders leaned CD4+, clones contracting day 15 to 85 showed a balanced CD4/CD8 makeup.

The TCR comes from a man aged 18 to 29 who had mild COVID-19 (a few samples of this study predate the infection). Cell type and time point are not known. The sample consisted of PBMCs or a T cell subset sorted from them (not recorded which). The rearrangement uses TRBV5-6 and TRBJ2-4; 11 bases align to TRBD1. The DNA for the CDR3 is TGTGCCAGCAGCGGACAGGGGGCGAACATTCAGTACTTC. It specifies CASSGQGANIQYF.